The source of this TCR beta chain is a study of low-dose radiotherapy and immunotherapy resistance in tumors. Background on the study: Every two weeks, cyclophosphamide 200 mg/m2 was infused one day before radiation plus immunotherapy. From cycle 1 day 1, patients took oral aspirin 300 mg every day for four cycles.

Sample share makes this clonotype medium-sized (0.01 to 0.1%). TRAV- and TRBV-specific primers, spanning alpha and beta chains, primed first-strand cDNA. Over roughly 19 PCR cycles, TCRs were amplified from a constant-region primer and V-primer adapter. MiXCR was run by TCRdb on the reads, yielding one entry per CDR3 protein. The top ten hold approximately 5.5% of the sample, which has 8,500 to 10,000 distinct CDR3 sequences, 40% to 55% seen once. The germline gives CDR1 SGHDT, CDR2 YYEEEE. CDR3 length equals 17 residues. J gave up 1 base and V 3 bases, and 10 bases lay outside the gene matches. This clonotype originated in a human donor with advanced metastatic prostate, ovarian, gallbladder or colorectal cancer (not recorded which). This table probably holds off-target reads from a library built for another chain. V is TRBV5-6 and J is TRBJ2-5, with 9 bases matching TRBD1. The CDR3 protein is CASSYLLAGQGQETQYF. Written as DNA, the CDR3 is TGTGCCAGCAGCTACTTACTGGCGGGACAGGGCCAAGAGACCCAGTACTTC. The full variable domain, in which reference TRBV5-6 and TRBJ2-5 provide the parts outside the CDR3, is DAGVTQSPTHLIKTRGQQVTLRCSPKSGHDTVSWYQQALGQGPQFIFQYYEEEERQRGNFPDRFSGHQFPNYSSELNVNALLLGDSALYLCASSYLLAGQGQETQYFGPGTRLLVL.